A selection of T cell receptor beta chains follows, all from one sample in a study of CD8 T cells in Susac syndrome. TCRdb independently ran MiXCR on the immunoSEQ multiplex PCR reads; one entry per CDR3 protein. Of approximately 190,000 distinct CDR3 sequences in the sample, roughly 92% were seen once. Sequencing input: CD4+ T cells from PBMCs. The receptors were sampled from a human donor in good health. CDR3s include the opening cysteine and the closing phenylalanine or tryptophan. Each record gives: D gene, clone size, V gene, J gene, CDR3 DNA, CDR3 protein. A D gene is named only where the DNA matches it firmly. The listing skips clone size in some rows; elsewhere it reads once, few, many or a size class.

TRBD2,-,TRBV27,TRBJ2-5,TGTGCCAGCAGTTCCGGCTGGAGACTAGCGGGGGGAGCGGAGACCCAGTACTTC,CASSSGWRLAGGAETQYF
TRBD2,-,TRBV6-5,TRBJ2-1,TGTGCCAGCAGTTCCGGGACTAGCTTCAATGAGCAGTTCTTC,CASSSGTSFNEQFF
-,-,TRBV7-9,TRBJ2-5,TGTGCCACCCGAAGGCAGGGGCCCCCCCAAGAGACCCAGTACTTC,CATRRQGPPQETQYF
-,-,TRBV11-1,TRBJ2-1,TGTGCCAGCAGCTTAGCGGATGAGCAGTTCTTC,CASSLADEQFF
TRBD2,-,TRBV4-3,TRBJ2-2,TGCGCCAGCAGCCAACGGACTAGCGGGACTACGAACACCGGGGAGCTGTTTTTT,CASSQRTSGTTNTGELFF
-,-,TRBV6-2/TRBV6-3,TRBJ1-5,TGTGCCAGCAGTTACAGACCTAAGGGGGAGCAGCCCCAGCATTTT,CASSYRPKGEQPQHF
TRBD1,-,TRBV3-1,TRBJ2-2,TGTGCCAGCAGCCAAGTGGGGACAGGGACTAACACCGGGGAGCTGTTTTTT,CASSQVGTGTNTGELFF
-,-,TRBV6-2/TRBV6-3,TRBJ2-3,TGTGCCAGCAACCCTTTGTCAGGGGGGAAAGATACGCAGTATTTT,CASNPLSGGKDTQYF
-,-,TRBV24-1,TRBJ1-5,TGTGCCACCAGTGACGCTGACAGCTTCAATCAGCCCCAGCATTTT,CATSDADSFNQPQHF
-,-,TRBV7-2,TRBJ2-5,TGTGCCAGCAGCTTGGGACGGCTCCAAGAGACCCAGTACTTC,CASSLGRLQETQYF
TRBD2,-,TRBV7-3,TRBJ2-5,TGTGCCAGCAGCTCCGGACTAGCGGGGCAAGAGACCCAGTACTTC,CASSSGLAGQETQYF
TRBD2,-,TRBV3-1,TRBJ2-6,TGTGCCAGCAGCCTCCCGTCCGGTCGGGGGGTGGCCGGGGCCAACGTCCTGACTTTC,CASSLPSGRGVAGANVLTF
-,-,TRBV30,TRBJ2-3,TGTGCCTGGAGTAATGCAGATACGCAGTATTTT,CAWSNADTQYF
TRBD1,-,TRBV14,TRBJ2-7,TGTGCCAGCAGCCAAGGGACTGCCACTTACCGGGACAGGGGACACGAGCAGTACTTC,CASSQGTATYRDRGHEQYF
-,-,TRBV7-9,TRBJ1-4,TGTGCCAGCAGCCCTGGGGGGGGGCTGAATGAAAAACTGTTTTTT,CASSPGGGLNEKLFF
-,-,TRBV5-1,TRBJ2-3,TGCGCCAGCAGCTGGGGGGGGCCCGGCACAGATACGCAGTGTTTT,CASSWGGPGTDTQCF
-,-,TRBV29-1,TRBJ1-4,TGCAGCGTTGCCAGGGCCCAGAATGAAAAACTGTTTTTT,CSVARAQNEKLFF
-,-,TRBV11-1,TRBJ1-6,TGTGCCAGCAGCTCCCCCGGCAGGAGAAATTCACCCCTCCACTTT,CASSSPGRRNSPLHF
-,-,TRBV9,TRBJ1-5,TGTGCCAGCAGCGTCCGGTCCCGGGACATGGAAATGAGCAATCAGCCCCAGCATTTT,CASSVRSRDMEMSNQPQHF
-,-,TRBV7-2,TRBJ2-7,TGTGCCAGCAGCCACCCGGACCGCGAGCAGTACTTC,CASSHPDREQYF
-,few,TRBV10-3,TRBJ2-3,TGTGCCATTACTAGCACAGATACGCAGTATTTT,CAITSTDTQYF
-,-,TRBV7-9,TRBJ2-3,TGTGCCAGCAGTACCCAGACGGGGACAGATACGCAGTATTTT,CASSTQTGTDTQYF
TRBD2,-,TRBV27,TRBJ2-3,TGTGCCAGCAGTTTATACCGGGGACTAGCGGGGGCCCACGATACGCAGTATTTT,CASSLYRGLAGAHDTQYF
TRBD2,-,TRBV5-6,TRBJ2-3,TGTGCCAGCAGCGTACCTCGCGGGGGGTTCACAGATACGCAGTATTTT,CASSVPRGGFTDTQYF
-,-,TRBV7-3,TRBJ2-6,TGTGCCAGCAGCCCTACGGGCCCGACCGGGGCCAACGTCCTGACTTTC,CASSPTGPTGANVLTF
TRBD1,-,TRBV6-2/TRBV6-3,TRBJ2-3,TGTGCCAGCAGCCGCTTCCGGACAGGTTTCACAGATACGCAGTATTTT,CASSRFRTGFTDTQYF
-,-,TRBV5-1,TRBJ1-5,TGCGCCAGCAGCCCCTTTGTACGAAATCAGCCCCAGCATTTT,CASSPFVRNQPQHF
TRBD2,-,TRBV6-5,TRBJ2-1,TGTGCCAGCAGTTATGAAGCTAGCGGGGGTAACAATGAGCAGTTCTTC,CASSYEASGGNNEQFF
TRBD2,-,TRBV6-6,TRBJ2-5,TGTGCCAGCAGTCAGCGGGGATTGGTTGAGACCCAGTACTTC,CASSQRGLVETQYF
-,-,TRBV29-1,TRBJ1-1,TGCAGCGTCAGCCTCCTATCGGGTGGGTGGGCACGGACTGAAGCTTTCTTT,CSVSLLSGGWARTEAFF
TRBD1,-,TRBV10-3,TRBJ2-5,TGTGCCATCAGTGTGACAGGGGTTGGAGGGGAGACCCAGTACTTC,CAISVTGVGGETQYF
TRBD1,-,TRBV11-2,TRBJ1-2,TGTGCCAGCAGCTTTGGGACAGGAATCTCTGGCTACACCTTC,CASSFGTGISGYTF
-,-,TRBV5-1,TRBJ2-2,TGCGCCAGCAGCTTGGACAGGGTTTCCTTCGGGGAGCTGTTTTTT,CASSLDRVSFGELFF
-,-,TRBV19,TRBJ2-1,TGTGCCAGTACGCAGAACTACAATGAGCAGTTCTTC,CASTQNYNEQFF
TRBD2,once,TRBV7-2,TRBJ2-1,TGTGCCAGCAGGAGGGATAGCGGGGGGGCCGGTAGTGAGCAGTTCTTC,CASRRDSGGAGSEQFF
-,-,TRBV7-2,TRBJ1-5,TGTGCCAGCAGCTTAGAAGTGGGTCAGCCCCAGCATTTT,CASSLEVGQPQHF
-,-,TRBV28,TRBJ2-7,TGTGCCAGCAGTTCCTCAGAGCAGTACTTC,CASSSSEQYF
-,-,TRBV29-1,TRBJ2-4,TGCAGCGTTGATCAAGTAAACATTCAGTACTTC,CSVDQVNIQYF
-,-,TRBV6-5,TRBJ1-1,TGTGCCAGCAGTTACTCGAACGCGAACACTGAAGCTTTCTTT,CASSYSNANTEAFF
-,-,TRBV5-1,TRBJ1-1,TGCGCCAGCAGCCTGGCGTCGGGGGGGACTGAAGCTTTCTTT,CASSLASGGTEAFF
-,-,TRBV11-2,TRBJ1-3,TGTGCCAGCAGCCTCTATGGGATCTCTGGAAACACCATATATTTT,CASSLYGISGNTIYF
TRBD1,-,TRBV5-1,TRBJ2-7,TGCGCCAGCAGCTTCCCGGACAGGGACTCCTACGAGCAGTACTTC,CASSFPDRDSYEQYF
-,once,TRBV9,TRBJ2-2,TGTGCCAGCAGCGTAGTCGGGGGAGGGGAGCTGTTTTTT,CASSVVGGGELFF
-,-,TRBV6-6,TRBJ2-5,TGTGCCAGCACTCAGGGTTGGGAGACCCAGTACTTC,CASTQGWETQYF
-,-,TRBV5-1,TRBJ1-6,TGCGCCAGCAGCCCCGACCCCGATTCACCCCTCCACTTT,CASSPDPDSPLHF